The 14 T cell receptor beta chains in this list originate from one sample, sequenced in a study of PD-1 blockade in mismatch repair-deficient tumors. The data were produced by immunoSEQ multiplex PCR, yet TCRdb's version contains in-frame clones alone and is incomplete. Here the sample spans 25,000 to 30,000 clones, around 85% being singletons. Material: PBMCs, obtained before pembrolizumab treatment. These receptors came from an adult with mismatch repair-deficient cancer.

The CDR3: CASSTGNSDEQFF. CDR3 coding DNA: TGTGCCAGCAGTACAGGGAATAGCGATGAGCAGTTCTTC. The rearrangement joins TRBV27 to TRBJ2-1; D perhaps matches TRBD1 (6 bases). The germline gives CDR1 MNHEY, CDR2 SMNVEV (reference sequence). Trimming shortened V by 5 bases and J by 8 bases, and 13 bases separated the two germline ends. This CDR3 has 13 residues.

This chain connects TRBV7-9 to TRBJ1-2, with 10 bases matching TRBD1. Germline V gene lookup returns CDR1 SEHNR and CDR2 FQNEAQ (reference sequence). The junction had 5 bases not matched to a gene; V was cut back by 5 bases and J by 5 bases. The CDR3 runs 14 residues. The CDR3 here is CASSRDRGVYGYTF. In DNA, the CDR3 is TGTGCCAGCAGCAGGGACAGGGGCGTTTATGGCTACACCTTC.

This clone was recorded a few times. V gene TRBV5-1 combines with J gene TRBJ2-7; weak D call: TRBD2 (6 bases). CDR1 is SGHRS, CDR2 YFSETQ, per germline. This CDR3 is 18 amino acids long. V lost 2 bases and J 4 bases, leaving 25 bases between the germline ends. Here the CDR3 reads CASSLGGTGGLRPYEQYF. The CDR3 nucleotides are TGCGCCAGCAGCTTAGGCGGGACTGGAGGTTTGAGGCCTTACGAGCAGTACTTC.

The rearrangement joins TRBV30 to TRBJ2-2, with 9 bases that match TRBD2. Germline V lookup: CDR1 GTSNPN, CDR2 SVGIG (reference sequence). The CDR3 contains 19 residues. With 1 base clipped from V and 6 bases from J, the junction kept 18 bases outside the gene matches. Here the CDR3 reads CAWSATPSVIAGGAGELFF. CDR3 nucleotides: TGTGCCTGGAGTGCCACCCCGAGCGTTATCGCGGGAGGGGCCGGGGAGCTGTTTTTT.

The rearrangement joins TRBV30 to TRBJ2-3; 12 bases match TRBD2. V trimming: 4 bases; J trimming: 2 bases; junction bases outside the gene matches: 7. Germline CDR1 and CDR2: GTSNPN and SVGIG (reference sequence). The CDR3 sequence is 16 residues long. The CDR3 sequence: CAWTLGLAGHTDTQYF. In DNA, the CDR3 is TGTGCCTGGACTCTCGGACTAGCGGGACACACAGATACGCAGTATTTT.

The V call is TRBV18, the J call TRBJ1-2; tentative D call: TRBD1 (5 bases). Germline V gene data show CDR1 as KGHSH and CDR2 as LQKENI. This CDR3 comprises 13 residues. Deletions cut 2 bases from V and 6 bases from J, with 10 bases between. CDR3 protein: CASSPGRANGYTF. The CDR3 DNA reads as TGTGCCAGCTCACCAGGCAGGGCGAATGGCTACACCTTC.

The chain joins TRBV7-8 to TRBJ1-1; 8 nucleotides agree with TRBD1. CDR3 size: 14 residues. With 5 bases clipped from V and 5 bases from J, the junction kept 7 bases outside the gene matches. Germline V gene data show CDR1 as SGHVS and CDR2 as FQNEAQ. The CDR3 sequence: CASSRGQGGTEAFF. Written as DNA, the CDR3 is TGTGCCAGCAGCAGAGGACAGGGAGGTACTGAAGCTTTCTTT.

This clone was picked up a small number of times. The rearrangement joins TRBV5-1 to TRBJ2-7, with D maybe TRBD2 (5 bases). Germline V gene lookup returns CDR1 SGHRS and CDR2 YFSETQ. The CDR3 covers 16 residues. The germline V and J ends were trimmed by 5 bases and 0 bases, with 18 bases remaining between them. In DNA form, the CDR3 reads TGCGCCAGCAGTCTTAGCGCTGGGCCGATCTCCTACGAGCAGTACTTC. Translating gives CASSLSAGPISYEQYF.

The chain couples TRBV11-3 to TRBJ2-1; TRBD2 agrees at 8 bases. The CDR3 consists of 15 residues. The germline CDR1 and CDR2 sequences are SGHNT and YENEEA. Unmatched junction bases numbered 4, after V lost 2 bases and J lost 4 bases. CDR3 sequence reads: CASSLQSGRYNEQFF. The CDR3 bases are TGTGCCAGCAGCTTACAGAGCGGGAGATACAATGAGCAGTTCTTC.

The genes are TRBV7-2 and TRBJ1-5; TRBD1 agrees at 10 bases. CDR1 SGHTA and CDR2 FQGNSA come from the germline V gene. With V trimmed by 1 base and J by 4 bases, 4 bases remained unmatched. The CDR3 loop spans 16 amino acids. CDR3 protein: CASSLVGTGANQPQHF. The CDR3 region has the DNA TGTGCCAGCAGCTTAGTGGGGACAGGGGCAAATCAGCCCCAGCATTTT.

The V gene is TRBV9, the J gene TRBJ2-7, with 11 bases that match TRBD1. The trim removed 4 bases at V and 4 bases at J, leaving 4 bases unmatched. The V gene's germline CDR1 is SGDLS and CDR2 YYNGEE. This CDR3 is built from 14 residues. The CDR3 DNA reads TGTGCCAGCAGCCTAGGACAGGGGGCTTACGAGCAGTACTTC. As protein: CASSLGQGAYEQYF.

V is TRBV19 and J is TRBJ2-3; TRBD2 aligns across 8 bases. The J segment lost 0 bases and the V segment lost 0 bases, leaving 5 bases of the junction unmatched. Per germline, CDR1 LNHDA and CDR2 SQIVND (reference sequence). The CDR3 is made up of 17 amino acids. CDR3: CASSIDRSSGSTDTQYF. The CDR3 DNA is TGTGCCAGTAGTATAGATCGGTCTAGCGGGAGCACAGATACGCAGTATTTT. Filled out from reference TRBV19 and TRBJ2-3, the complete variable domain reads DGGITQSPKYLFRKEGQNVTLSCEQNLNHDAMYWYRQDPGQGLRLIYYSQIVNDFQKGDIAEGYSVSREKKESFPLTVTSAQKNPTAFYLCASSIDRSSGSTDTQYFGPGTRLTVL.

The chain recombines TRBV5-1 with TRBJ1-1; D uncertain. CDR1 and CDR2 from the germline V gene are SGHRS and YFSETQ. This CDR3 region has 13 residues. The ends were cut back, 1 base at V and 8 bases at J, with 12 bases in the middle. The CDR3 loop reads CASSLRSGVEAFF. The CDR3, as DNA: TGCGCCAGCAGCTTGAGGTCGGGAGTCGAAGCTTTCTTT. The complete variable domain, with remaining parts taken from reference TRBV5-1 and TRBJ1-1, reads KAGVTQTPRYLIKTRGQQVTLSCSPISGHRSVSWYQQTPGQGLQFLFEYFSETQRNKGNFPGRFSGRQFSNSRSEMNVSTLELGDSALYLCASSLRSGVEAFFGQGTRLTVV.

The CDR3, as DNA: TGCGCCAGCGGATCGGGGGGGGCTAACAACGAGCAGTACTTC. Its protein is CASGSGGANNEQYF. The chain joins TRBV5-1 to TRBJ2-7; 8 bases align to TRBD2. This CDR3 contains 14 residues. Germline V CDR1 and CDR2: SGHRS, YFSETQ. The V gene end was trimmed by 7 bases and the J gene end by 5 bases; junction bases not matched to a gene: 11.